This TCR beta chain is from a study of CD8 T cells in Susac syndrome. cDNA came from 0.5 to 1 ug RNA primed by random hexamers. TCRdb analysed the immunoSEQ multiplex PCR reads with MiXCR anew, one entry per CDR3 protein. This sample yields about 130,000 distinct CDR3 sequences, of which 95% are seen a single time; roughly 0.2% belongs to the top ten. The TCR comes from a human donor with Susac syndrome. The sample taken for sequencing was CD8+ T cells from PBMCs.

CDR3 in DNA: TGTGCCAGCAGTTACTCGAGGTTTAGGCAGAAGGTTCAAGAGACCCAGTACTTC. Amino acid sequence: CASSYSRFRQKVQETQYF. The chain recombines TRBV6-5 with TRBJ2-5; D is undetermined. Germline V gives CDR1 MNHEY, CDR2 SVGAGI. The CDR3 loop spans 18 amino acids. Trimming left V 0 bases short and J 2 bases short, with 19 bases between.